This entry is about one T cell receptor beta chain. This record comes from a study of T cell changes during pregnancy in multiple sclerosis. Sequencing used immunoSEQ multiplex PCR; TCRdb keeps in-frame clones, though not all of them. The sample lists about 48,000 clones, about nine tenths occurring once. Germline V gives CDR1 LNHDA, CDR2 SQIVND (reference sequence). V was shortened by 6 bases and J by 7 bases, with 7 bases between the two germline ends. CDR3 length: 11 amino acids. The V gene is TRBV19, the J gene TRBJ2-1; D is undetermined. The receptor's source is a female donor with multiple sclerosis, enrolled in a pregnancy study. The sequenced sample was CD4+ T cells from peripheral blood mononuclear cells, obtained in the third trimester of pregnancy. CDR3 in amino acids: CASSKRNEQFF. CDR3 DNA sequence: TGTGCCAGTAGCAAACGGAATGAGCAGTTCTTC.